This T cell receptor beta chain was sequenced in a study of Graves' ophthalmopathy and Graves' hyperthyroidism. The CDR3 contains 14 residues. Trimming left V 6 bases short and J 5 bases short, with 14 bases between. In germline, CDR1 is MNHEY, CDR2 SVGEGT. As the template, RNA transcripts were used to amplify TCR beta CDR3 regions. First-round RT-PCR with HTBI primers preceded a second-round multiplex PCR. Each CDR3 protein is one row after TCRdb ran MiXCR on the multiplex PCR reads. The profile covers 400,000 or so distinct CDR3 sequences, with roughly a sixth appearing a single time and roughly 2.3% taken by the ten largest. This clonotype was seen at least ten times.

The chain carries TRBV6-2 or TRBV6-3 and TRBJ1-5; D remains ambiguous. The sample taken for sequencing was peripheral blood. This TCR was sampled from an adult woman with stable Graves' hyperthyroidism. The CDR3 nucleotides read TGTGCCAGCAGGAGACCGGGTGTGGATCAGCCCCAGCATTTT. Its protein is CASRRPGVDQPQHF.